These 32 T cell receptor beta chains came from one sample sequenced in a study of T cells in pancreatic ductal adenocarcinoma. Selected pancreatic ductal adenocarcinoma patients had undergone surgery without neoadjuvant therapy. Sequencing used immunoSEQ multiplex PCR; TCRdb keeps in-frame clones, though not all of them. Of some 4,500 clones in the sample, around two thirds are singletons; the top ten hold 14%. The sample consisted of pancreatic tumor tissue. These receptors came from a human donor with pancreatic ductal adenocarcinoma.

J is TRBJ2-1 and V is TRBV4-1; TRBD2 matches 9 bases. From germline, CDR1 is MGHRA and CDR2 YSYEKL. CDR3 size: 14 residues. V lost 0 bases, J lost 9 bases, and 3 bases stayed unmatched. CDR3 sequence reads: CASSQDGGRAEQFF. The CDR3 DNA is TGCGCCAGCAGCCAAGATGGCGGGAGGGCTGAGCAGTTCTTC.

This clone occurred once. The gene calls are TRBV18 and TRBJ1-2; maybe TRBD1 (5 bases). The CDR3 loop spans 14 amino acids. V lost 2 bases and J lost 3, with 10 bases in between. The germline gives CDR1 KGHSH, CDR2 LQKENI. The CDR3 protein is CASSPDGDYYGYTF. DNA of the CDR3: TGTGCCAGCTCACCAGACGGGGACTACTATGGCTACACCTTC.

By proportion, this clone is medium-sized (0.01 to 0.1%). V is TRBV6-5 and J is TRBJ2-1; 8 bases align to TRBD2. The length of the CDR3 is 14 residues. Trimming removed 6 bases from V and 9 bases from J; junction bases left unmatched: 10. Germline lookup yields CDR1 MNHEY and CDR2 SVGAGI. The CDR3 DNA reads TGTGCCAGCAGCCCGGGGACTAGTAGGGGTGAGCAGTTCTTC. Encoded protein: CASSPGTSRGEQFF.

Only one count was recorded for this clone. The chain recombines TRBV6-1 with TRBJ2-5; D is possibly TRBD2 (5 bases). The closer fit of TRBJ2-7 to the DNA end suggests the J call may be wrong. The CDR3 runs 15 residues. Germline assignment: CDR1 MNHNS and CDR2 SASEGT. The CDR3 coding sequence is TGTGCCAGCAGTACTATAGCGTATTCAACCTACGAGCAGTACTTC. It encodes CASSTIAYSTYEQYF.

The chain recombines TRBV9 with TRBJ2-3, with TRBD2 matching 7 bases. Trimming at V came to 0 bases and at J to 2 bases, leaving 9 bases not matched to a gene. Germline-derived CDR1 and CDR2 are SGDLS and YYNGEE. The CDR3 spans 17 residues. CDR3 amino acids: CASSVGGGGSVTDTQYF. CDR3 in DNA: TGTGCCAGCAGCGTAGGAGGTGGCGGGAGTGTCACAGATACGCAGTATTTT. The whole variable domain, remainder taken from reference TRBV9 and TRBJ2-3, is DSGVTQTPKHLITATGQRVTLRCSPRSGDLSVYWYQQSLDQGLQFLIQYYNGEERAKGNILERFSAQQFPDLHSELNLSSLELGDSALYFCASSVGGGGSVTDTQYFGPGTRLTVL.

This clone is deemed hyperexpanded. The V and J genes are TRBV28 and TRBJ2-7; TRBD1 agrees at 7 bases. Germline loops: CDR1 MDHEN, CDR2 SYDVKM. J gave up 0 bases and V 4 bases, and 6 bases lay outside the gene matches. This CDR3 comprises 15 residues. This chain's CDR3 is CASSWFGQDSYEQYF. The CDR3 nucleotides are TGTGCCAGCAGTTGGTTCGGACAGGACTCCTACGAGCAGTACTTC.

Here the CDR3 DNA reads TGTGCCAGCAGCTTACTCCCAGGACAGGGCGGCAATGAAAAACTGTTTTTT. Its translation is CASSLLPGQGGNEKLFF. V gene TRBV7-9 combines with J gene TRBJ1-4, with TRBD1 matching 8 bases. The germline V gene encodes CDR1 SEHNR and CDR2 FQNEAQ (reference sequence). The V segment lost 2 bases and the J segment 5 bases; nucleotides outside the gene matches: 10. This CDR3 spans 17 amino acids. Full variable domain (remainder filled in from reference TRBV7-9 and TRBJ1-4): DTGVSQNPRHKITKRGQNVTFRCDPISEHNRLYWYRQTLGQGPEFLTYFQNEAQLEKSRLLSDRFSAERPKGSFSTLEIQRTEQGDSAMYLCASSLLPGQGGNEKLFFGSGTQLSVL.

J is TRBJ2-7 and V is TRBV6-1; tentatively, D is TRBD2 (5 bases). CDR3 size: 14 residues. Germline CDR1 reads MNHNS; CDR2 reads SASEGT. V lost 8 bases, J lost 2 bases, and 16 bases lay in between. The CDR3 nucleotides are TGTGCCAGCTCCAGTGAGGGTACCACCTACGAGCAGTACTTC. Translation: CASSSEGTTYEQYF.

The chain uses TRBV7-9 and TRBJ2-1; 11 positions agree with TRBD2. CDR1 SEHNR and CDR2 FQNEAQ come from the germline V gene (reference sequence). Losses at the gene ends were 5 bases for V and 4 bases for J; bases not matched to a gene: 7. The CDR3 has 16 amino acids. For the CDR3, the DNA is TGTGCCAGCAGCCCCCCAACTAGCGGGGGATACAATGAGCAGTTCTTC. As protein: CASSPPTSGGYNEQFF.

The rearrangement joins TRBV19 to TRBJ1-1; no clear D gene. The CDR3 totals 14 residues. V lost 7 bases to trimming and J lost 1 base, with 13 bases between them. Germline-derived CDR1 and CDR2 are LNHDA and SQIVND (reference sequence). The CDR3 sequence is CASMSGRGNTEAFF. Here the CDR3 DNA reads TGTGCCAGTATGTCAGGCCGGGGGAACACTGAAGCTTTCTTT.

The chain combines TRBV5-5 with TRBJ2-7, with D unclear. V lost 0 bases and J lost 2, with 9 bases in between. The CDR3 is 14 residues long. CDR1 and CDR2 (germline): SGHKS, YYEKEE (reference sequence). The CDR3 sequence is CASSLEALPYEQYF. The CDR3 nucleotides are TGTGCCAGCAGCTTGGAAGCCCTTCCCTACGAGCAGTACTTC.

The V gene is TRBV18, the J gene TRBJ1-4; D is unclear. V was shortened by 4 bases and J by 2 bases, with 11 bases between the two germline ends. The germline gives CDR1 KGHSH, CDR2 LQKENI. This CDR3 spans 15 amino acids. CDR3 sequence: CASSLRTGTNEKLFF. CDR3 bases: TGTGCCAGCTCACTTCGGACGGGTACTAATGAAAAACTGTTTTTT.

The V gene is TRBV28, the J gene TRBJ2-7; D is unresolved. V lost 2 bases to trimming and J lost 2 bases, with 10 bases between them. This CDR3 region has 14 residues. Germline loops: CDR1 MDHEN, CDR2 SYDVKM. The CDR3 DNA is TGTGCCAGCAGTTTAGGGGTGGCCCCCTACGAGCAGTACTTC. This encodes CASSLGVAPYEQYF. The whole variable domain, remainder taken from reference TRBV28 and TRBJ2-7, is DVKVTQSSRYLVKRTGEKVFLECVQDMDHENMFWYRQDPGLGLRLIYFSYDVKMKEKGDIPEGYSVSREKKERFSLILESASTNQTSMYLCASSLGVAPYEQYFGPGTRLTVT.

This chain joins TRBV27 and TRBJ2-7, with TRBD1 as a possible D gene (6 bases). CDR1 is MNHEY and CDR2 is SMNVEV in the germline V gene (reference sequence). The CDR3 is 14 residues long. The ends were cut back, 4 bases at V and 5 bases at J, with 15 bases in the middle. CDR3 DNA: TGTGCCAGCAGTTCCCGGCAGGGGTCACACGAGCAGTACTTC. Residues: CASSSRQGSHEQYF.

The chain uses TRBV6-9 and TRBJ2-7, with TRBD2 as a possible D gene (6 bases). Looked up from germline, CDR1 is MNHGY and CDR2 is SVAAGI. Trimming shortened V by 5 bases and J by 1 base, and 9 bases separated the two germline ends. This CDR3 is built from 13 residues. As DNA, the CDR3 is TGTGCCAGCAGTCACGGGACTTCCTACGAGCAGTACTTC. Translated, it gives CASSHGTSYEQYF.

This clone was detected only a few times. The rearrangement links TRBV19 to TRBJ1-2; TRBD1 might be the D (5 bases). Deletions cut 5 bases from V and 7 bases from J, with 17 bases between. The length of the CDR3 is 14 residues. The germline gives CDR1 LNHDA, CDR2 SQIVND (reference sequence). The CDR3 here is CASSQGPLEGGYTF. The CDR3 coding sequence is TGTGCCAGTAGTCAGGGACCCCTCGAAGGTGGCTACACCTTC.

This chain uses TRBV28 with TRBJ2-3; tentatively, D is TRBD2 (6 bases). Germline-derived CDR1 and CDR2 are MDHEN and SYDVKM. Between the trimmed V and J ends, which lost 6 bases and 0 bases, there was a span of 13 bases. This CDR3 spans 15 amino acids. Written as DNA, the CDR3 is TGTGCCAGCAGGTTTTTGGGGGGAAGCACAGATACGCAGTATTTT. Protein sequence: CASRFLGGSTDTQYF.

The rearrangement links TRBV27 to TRBJ2-5; D possibly uses TRBD1 or TRBD2 (5 bases each). Per the germline V gene, CDR1 is MNHEY and CDR2 is SMNVEV (reference sequence). The CDR3 contains 15 residues. V lost 3 bases and J lost 1, with 12 bases in between. DNA for the CDR3: TGTGCCAGCAGTTTGAGAGGGACCCGCCAAGAGACCCAGTACTTC. Amino acid sequence: CASSLRGTRQETQYF.

The chain carries TRBV2 and TRBJ1-4; D remains ambiguous. CDR1 and CDR2 (germline): SNHLY, FYNNEI. Between the trimmed V and J ends, which lost 8 bases and 4 bases, there was a span of 11 bases. The CDR3 loop spans 13 amino acids. CDR3: CASLRAFNEKLFF. In DNA, the CDR3 is TGTGCCAGCCTTCGGGCCTTTAATGAAAAACTGTTTTTT.

The chain carries TRBV7-2 and TRBJ2-5; the D gene is possibly TRBD1 (6 bases). The CDR3 covers 15 residues. CDR1 is SGHTA, CDR2 FQGNSA, per germline. Trimming left V 5 bases short and J 4 bases short, with 17 bases between. Here the CDR3 reads CASSPRATGGETQYF. The CDR3 DNA is TGTGCCAGCAGCCCGAGGGCGACAGGCGGAGAGACCCAGTACTTC.

This chain connects TRBV6-1 to TRBJ1-5; possibly TRBD1 for D (6 bases). The CDR3 runs to 11 residues. The ends were cut back, 6 bases at V and 9 bases at J, with 9 bases in the middle. The germline gives CDR1 MNHNS, CDR2 SASEGT. Written as DNA, the CDR3 is TGTGCCAGCAGGGACAGCGGGCCCCAGCATTTT. Amino acids: CASRDSGPQHF.

This clone was seen only a few times. The sample contains more than one DNA sequence encoding this CDR3. The rearrangement uses TRBV30 and TRBJ2-5; D may match TRBD1 or TRBD2 (6 bases each). V was trimmed by 0 bases and J by 4 bases, leaving 9 bases between them. CDR1 and CDR2 (germline): GTSNPN, SVGIG (reference sequence). CDR3 length: 13 residues. This chain's CDR3 is CAWSVGGGETQYF. In nucleotides, the CDR3 is TGTGCCTGGAGTGTGGGGGGCGGAGAGACCCAGTACTTC.

The chain links TRBV5-5 to TRBJ2-7; D ambiguous. Germline loops: CDR1 SGHKS, CDR2 YYEKEE (reference sequence). V was clipped by 0 bases and J by 0 bases, with 7 bases between them. The CDR3 is 14 amino acids. CDR3 coding DNA: TGTGCCAGCAGCTTGGGGGCCCTCTCCTACGAGCAGTACTTC. It specifies CASSLGALSYEQYF.

The V and J genes are TRBV4-2 and TRBJ2-7; the match to TRBD2 covers 7 bases. The junction had 8 bases not matched to a gene; V was cut back by 0 bases and J by 3 bases. The germline CDR1 and CDR2 sequences are LGHNA and YNFKEQ. The CDR3 runs 16 residues. The CDR3 region is CASSQEGGRASYEQYF. Written as DNA, the CDR3 is TGTGCCAGCAGCCAAGAGGGGGGGAGGGCCAGCTACGAGCAGTACTTC.

The chain couples TRBV30 to TRBJ2-1; 9 nucleotides match TRBD2. The V and J ends lost 8 bases and 8 bases, in that order; junction bases with no gene match: 16. The CDR3 has 15 amino acids. Germline V gene lookup returns CDR1 GTSNPN and CDR2 SVGIG (reference sequence). Here the CDR3 DNA reads TGTGCCGCTTCGACGGGGGCGGGAGGGGCAGATGAGCAGTTCTTC. Protein product: CAASTGAGGADEQFF.

This clone has just one count. The chain has TRBV5-6 and TRBJ1-3, with a possible D match to TRBD1 (6 bases). V was clipped by 5 bases and J by 0 bases, with 12 bases between them. Germline CDR1 and CDR2: SGHDT and YYEEEE. This CDR3 has 15 amino acids. CDR3 sequence reads: CASRETGPSGNTIYF. Here the CDR3 DNA reads TGTGCCAGCAGAGAGACAGGACCCTCTGGAAACACCATATATTTT.

This clone was detected once. The chain combines TRBV7-7 with TRBJ2-3; D gene uncertain. The CDR3 extends over 15 amino acids. V was clipped by 1 base and J by 1 base, with 9 bases between them. CDR1 SSHAT and CDR2 FNYEAQ come from the germline V gene (reference sequence). The DNA for the CDR3 is TGTGCCAGCAGCTTAGTTATAATTTGCACAGATACGCAGTATTTT. This translates into CASSLVIICTDTQYF.

The rearrangement links TRBV7-9 to TRBJ2-7; 7 bases align to TRBD1. The trim removed 5 bases at V and 2 bases at J, leaving 9 bases unmatched. Germline CDR1 is SEHNR and CDR2 is FQNEAQ (reference sequence). The CDR3 length is 15 residues. CDR3 sequence (DNA): TGTGCCAGCAGCCCCCCCGGGACAGCCACCTACGAGCAGTACTTC. Residues: CASSPPGTATYEQYF. Based on the CDR3 plus reference TRBV7-9 and TRBJ2-7, the full variable domain is DTGVSQNPRHKITKRGQNVTFRCDPISEHNRLYWYRQTLGQGPEFLTYFQNEAQLEKSRLLSDRFSAERPKGSFSTLEIQRTEQGDSAMYLCASSPPGTATYEQYFGPGTRLTVT.

This sequence joins TRBV7-9 and TRBJ2-1; D is possibly TRBD1 or TRBD2 (5 bases each). This CDR3 comprises 14 residues. V lost 5 bases and J 3 bases, leaving 11 bases between the germline ends. Germline V lookup: CDR1 SEHNR, CDR2 FQNEAQ (reference sequence). Here the CDR3 DNA reads TGTGCCAGCAGCCCGAGGGGCTACTACAATGAGCAGTTCTTC. This codes for CASSPRGYYNEQFF.

The chain has TRBV10-3 and TRBJ2-7; D assignment may be TRBD1 or TRBD2 (6 bases each). Trimming shortened V by 10 bases and J by 2 bases, and 21 bases separated the two germline ends. CDR3 size: 15 residues. In germline, CDR1 is ENHRY, CDR2 SYGVKD. The CDR3 DNA sequence: TGTGCCACCACGGTAGGCGGGGCAGGGGCCTACGAGCAGTACTTC. This sequence encodes CATTVGGAGAYEQYF.

This clone was detected only once. The rearrangement links TRBV7-8 to TRBJ2-7; TRBD1 matches at 7 bases. This CDR3 comprises 16 residues. Germline CDR1 is SGHVS and CDR2 is FQNEAQ. The junction had 15 bases not matched to a gene; V was cut back by 3 bases and J by 7 bases. The CDR3 DNA reads as TGTGCCAGCAGCTTCGGGCAGGGGGTATTAACGGGAGAGCAGTACTTC. As protein: CASSFGQGVLTGEQYF.

J is TRBJ2-2 and V is TRBV9; weak D call: TRBD2 (6 bases). Germline V gene sequence: CDR1 SGDLS, CDR2 YYNGEE. The CDR3 contains 14 residues. The V end was cut by 1 base, the J end by 5 bases, with 9 bases between. The CDR3 nucleotides read TGTGCCAGCAGCGTAAAACGGGGGACCGGGGAGCTGTTTTTT. It is translated as CASSVKRGTGELFF. Full variable domain (remainder filled in from reference TRBV9 and TRBJ2-2): DSGVTQTPKHLITATGQRVTLRCSPRSGDLSVYWYQQSLDQGLQFLIQYYNGEERAKGNILERFSAQQFPDLHSELNLSSLELGDSALYFCASSVKRGTGELFFGEGSRLTVL.